This T cell receptor beta chain comes out of a study of OX40 agonist ivuxolimab in advanced cancers. Across the whole study: Three patients, one with hepatocellular carcinoma and two with cutaneous melanoma, achieved partial responses.

Study-wide results and limits: Expanded clones were, on average, more numerous in CD8+ T cells than in CD4+. Normalized expansion of T-cell clones was also low for some nonresponders.

Data came from immunoSEQ multiplex PCR; TCRdb stores just in-frame clones and leaves some out. The table records 55,000 to 75,000 clones, 80% to 90% of them present only once. CDR3 size: 15 residues. Germline CDR1 and CDR2: SGHRS and YFSETQ. V lost 4 bases to trimming and J lost 2 bases; unmatched junction nucleotides: 8. Details on this clone: Its antigen is not known.

The chain uses TRBV5-1 and TRBJ2-7; TRBD2 matches at 8 bases. Source: CD4+ or CD8+ T cells sorted from blood, taken in a trial of the OX40 agonist ivuxolimab. The TCR sequence derives from an adult with an advanced solid tumor such as melanoma, head and neck, liver or kidney cancer. As DNA, the CDR3 is TGCGCCAGCAGCGTGGAGACAGCGGGGGCCTACGAGCAGTACTTC. Amino acids: CASSVETAGAYEQYF.